These 5 T cell receptor beta chains were all obtained from the same sample, sequenced in a study of Ad26.COV2.S vaccination and SARS-CoV-2 variants. The sample's treatment: over 15 received Ad26.COV2.S at low or high dose, single or two shots; roughly 5 received placebo; per-sample allocation not given. The study sampled participants on day 63 after the first vaccine or placebo injection. Clones were sequenced by immunoSEQ multiplex PCR, and TCRdb holds only the in-frame ones, with some missing. The top ten hold approximately 1.5% of the sample, which has roughly 700,000 clones, around 89% seen once. The sample here was peripheral blood, taken in a trial of Ad26.COV2.S vaccine versus placebo. These receptors came from a person between 18 and 65 years old who received the Ad26.COV2.S COVID-19 vaccine or a placebo.

This sequence joins TRBV15 and TRBJ1-5, with unresolved D. CDR3 length: 17 residues. Germline CDR1 reads LNHNV; CDR2 reads YYDKDF (reference sequence). V gave up 7 bases and J gave up 2 bases, with 21 bases separating them. CDR3 residues: CATIPRDQQLGNQPQHF. DNA of the CDR3: TGTGCCACCATACCCAGAGACCAACAACTGGGCAATCAGCCCCAGCATTTT.

The J gene is TRBJ2-3, the V gene TRBV11-3; the match to TRBD2 covers 9 bases. This CDR3 is 17 amino acids long. V lost 4 bases and J lost 3; bases outside the gene matches: 11. Per the germline V gene, CDR1 is SGHNT and CDR2 is YENEEA. The CDR3 DNA sequence: TGTGCCAGCAGCTCCCGGACTAGCGCACCTTCTACAGATACGCAGTATTTT. As protein: CASSSRTSAPSTDTQYF.

V gene TRBV2 combines with J gene TRBJ1-3; 8 bases agree with TRBD1. J was trimmed by 5 bases and V by 6 bases; bases with no gene match: 3. The germline CDR1 and CDR2 sequences are SNHLY and FYNNEI. The CDR3 is 13 amino acids. CDR3: CASRQGVRNTIYF. CDR3 bases: TGTGCCAGCAGACAGGGGGTTAGAAACACCATATATTTT.

This sequence joins TRBV18 and TRBJ2-3; the D gene is possibly TRBD2 (7 bases). The V gene's germline CDR1 is KGHSH and CDR2 LQKENI. Trimming took off 2 bases at V and 14 bases at J, with 20 bases between the two ends. The CDR3 runs to 14 residues. CDR3 residues: CASSPTGGSSFLYF. The DNA of the CDR3 is TGTGCCAGCTCACCAACGGGGGGCTCTTCCTTTCTGTATTTT.

The V gene is TRBV24-1, the J gene TRBJ2-6; TRBD1 matches 7 bases. Trimming took 3 bases from V and 4 from J; bases not matched to a gene: 5. Germline V gene data show CDR1 as KGHDR and CDR2 as SFDVKD. The CDR3 runs to 16 residues. Here the CDR3 reads CATSDTTGSGANVLTF. CDR3 bases: TGTGCCACCAGTGATACGACAGGGTCAGGGGCCAACGTCCTGACTTTC.